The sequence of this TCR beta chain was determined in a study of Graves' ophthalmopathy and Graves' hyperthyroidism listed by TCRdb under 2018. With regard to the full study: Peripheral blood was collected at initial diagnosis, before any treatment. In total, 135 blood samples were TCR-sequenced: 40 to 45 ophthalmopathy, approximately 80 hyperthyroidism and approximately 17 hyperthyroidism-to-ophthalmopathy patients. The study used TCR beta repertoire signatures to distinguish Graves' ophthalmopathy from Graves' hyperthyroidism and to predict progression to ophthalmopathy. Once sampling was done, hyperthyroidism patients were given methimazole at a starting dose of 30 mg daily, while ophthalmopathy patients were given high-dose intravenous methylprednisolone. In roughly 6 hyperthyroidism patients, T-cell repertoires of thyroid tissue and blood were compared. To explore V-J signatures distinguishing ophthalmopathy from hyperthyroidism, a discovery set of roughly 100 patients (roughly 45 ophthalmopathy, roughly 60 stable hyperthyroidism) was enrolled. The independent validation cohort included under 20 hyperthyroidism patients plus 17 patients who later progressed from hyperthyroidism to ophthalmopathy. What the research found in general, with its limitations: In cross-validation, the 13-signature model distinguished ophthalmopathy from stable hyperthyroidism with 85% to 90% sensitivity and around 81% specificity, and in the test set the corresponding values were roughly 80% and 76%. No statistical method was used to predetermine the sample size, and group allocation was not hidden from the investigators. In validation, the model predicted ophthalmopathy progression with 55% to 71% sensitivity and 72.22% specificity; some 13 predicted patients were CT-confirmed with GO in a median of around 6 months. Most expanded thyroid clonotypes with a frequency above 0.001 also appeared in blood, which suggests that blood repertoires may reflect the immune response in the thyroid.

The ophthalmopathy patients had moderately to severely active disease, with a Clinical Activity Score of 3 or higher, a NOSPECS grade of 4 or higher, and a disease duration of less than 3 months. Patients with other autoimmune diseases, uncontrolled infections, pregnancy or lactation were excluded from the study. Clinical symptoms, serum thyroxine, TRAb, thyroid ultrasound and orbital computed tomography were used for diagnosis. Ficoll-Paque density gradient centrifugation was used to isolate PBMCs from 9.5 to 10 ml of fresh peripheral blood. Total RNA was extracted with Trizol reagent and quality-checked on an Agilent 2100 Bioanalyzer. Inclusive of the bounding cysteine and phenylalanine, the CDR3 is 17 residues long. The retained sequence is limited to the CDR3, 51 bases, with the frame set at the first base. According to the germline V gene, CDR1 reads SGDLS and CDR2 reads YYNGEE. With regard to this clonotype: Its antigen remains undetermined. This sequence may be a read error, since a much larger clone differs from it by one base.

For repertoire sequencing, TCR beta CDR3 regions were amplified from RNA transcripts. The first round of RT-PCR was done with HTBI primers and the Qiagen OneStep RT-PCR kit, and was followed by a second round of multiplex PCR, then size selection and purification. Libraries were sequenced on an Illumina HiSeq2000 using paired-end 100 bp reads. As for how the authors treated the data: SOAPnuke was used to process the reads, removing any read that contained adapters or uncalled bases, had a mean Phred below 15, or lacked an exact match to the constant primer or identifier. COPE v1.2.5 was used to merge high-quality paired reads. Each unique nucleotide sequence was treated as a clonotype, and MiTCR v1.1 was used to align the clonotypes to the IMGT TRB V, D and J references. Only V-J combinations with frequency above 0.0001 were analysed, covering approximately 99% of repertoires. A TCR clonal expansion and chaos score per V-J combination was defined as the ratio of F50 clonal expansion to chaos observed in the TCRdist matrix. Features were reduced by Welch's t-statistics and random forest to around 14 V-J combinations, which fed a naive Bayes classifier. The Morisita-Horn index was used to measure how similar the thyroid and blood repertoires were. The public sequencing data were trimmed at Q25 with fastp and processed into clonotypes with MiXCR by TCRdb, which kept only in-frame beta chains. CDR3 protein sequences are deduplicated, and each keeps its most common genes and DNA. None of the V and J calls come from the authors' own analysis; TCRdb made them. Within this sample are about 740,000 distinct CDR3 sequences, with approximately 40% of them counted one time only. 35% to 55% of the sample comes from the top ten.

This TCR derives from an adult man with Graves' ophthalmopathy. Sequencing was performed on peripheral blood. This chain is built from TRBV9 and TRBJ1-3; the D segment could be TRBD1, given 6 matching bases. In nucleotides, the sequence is TGTGCCAGCAGCGTAGCTCCAGACAGGTTCTCTGGAAACACCATACATTTT. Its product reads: CASSVAPDRFSGNTIHF.